One sample yielded the 9 T cell receptor beta chains listed below, sequenced in a study of T cells in Graves' hyperthyroidism and ophthalmopathy. RNA transcripts were the template for amplifying TCR beta CDR3 regions. First-round RT-PCR targeting the TCR CDR3 was performed with the HTBI primer set. TCRdb reanalysed the multiplex PCR reads using MiXCR and keeps one entry per CDR3 protein. The sample carries roughly 740,000 distinct CDR3 sequences, 15% to 20% recorded once. The sequencing input was blood. These receptors all stem from a man younger than 35 with Graves' hyperthyroidism.

This clonotype was found a few times. The rearrangement joins TRBV24-1 to TRBJ1-4; a weak D match, TRBD1 (5 bases). This CDR3 contains 16 residues. V gave up 3 bases and J gave up 4 bases, with 14 bases separating them. Germline V CDR1 and CDR2: KGHDR, SFDVKD. The CDR3, as DNA: TGTGCCACCAGTGATCCGAGTCAGGGAATTAATGAAAAACTGTTTTTT. This codes for CATSDPSQGINEKLFF.

The V gene is TRBV5-5, the J gene TRBJ1-1; the D gene is possibly TRBD1 (5 bases). Germline CDR1 SGHKS, CDR2 YYEKEE (reference sequence). The germline V and J ends were trimmed by 0 bases and 6 bases, with 9 bases remaining between them. The CDR3 loop spans 13 amino acids. This CDR3 reads CASSLGGLPEAFF. CDR3 DNA: TGTGCCAGCAGCTTGGGGGGCTTGCCTGAAGCTTTCTTT.

This clonotype occurred many times. V and J are TRBV12-3 or TRBV12-4 and TRBJ1-1; 10 nucleotides match TRBD1. This CDR3 spans 15 amino acids. J gave up 5 bases and V 2 bases, and 5 bases lay outside the gene matches. The CDR3: CASSLRQGAKTEAFF. The CDR3 coding sequence is TGTGCCAGCAGTTTAAGACAGGGGGCGAAGACTGAAGCTTTCTTT.

This clonotype was observed at least ten times. The CDR3 sequence is CASVYFGGGNEQFF. In nucleotides, the CDR3 is TGTGCCAGCGTCTATTTTGGGGGGGGCAATGAGCAGTTCTTC. This chain uses TRBV11-2 with TRBJ2-1, with 7 nucleotides matching TRBD2. Germline V gene data show CDR1 as SGHAT and CDR2 as FQNNGV. The CDR3 covers 14 residues. J lost 6 bases, V lost 8 bases, and 10 bases had no gene match.

This chain connects TRBV28 to TRBJ1-6; D is perhaps TRBD1 (5 bases). Trimming removed 3 bases from V and 7 bases from J, with 13 bases in between. In germline, CDR1 is MDHEN, CDR2 SYDVKM. CDR3 length equals 15 residues. CDR3 loop: CASSFVQDQNSPLHF. The CDR3 DNA sequence: TGTGCCAGCAGTTTTGTACAGGACCAGAATTCACCCCTCCACTTT.

A few counts support this clonotype. The chain carries TRBV28 and TRBJ2-7; 9 positions agree with TRBD1. The CDR3 is 16 residues long. Germline-derived CDR1 and CDR2 are MDHEN and SYDVKM. With V trimmed by 5 bases and J by 4 bases, 12 bases remained unmatched. The CDR3 bases are TGTGCCAGCAGTCCCACGGCCGGGACAGGGTTTTACGAGCAGTACTTC. Protein sequence: CASSPTAGTGFYEQYF.

In its sample, this clonotype was seen many times. The J gene is TRBJ2-5, the V gene TRBV27, with D possibly TRBD2 on 5 matching bases. Trimming stripped 5 bases from V and 2 bases from J, with 15 bases between. This CDR3 comprises 15 residues. Germline values: CDR1 MNHEY, CDR2 SMNVEV (reference sequence). The CDR3 is CASSLTSGWQETQYF. In DNA, the CDR3 is TGTGCCAGCAGTCTCACCTCGGGGTGGCAAGAGACCCAGTACTTC.

The gene calls are TRBV4-3 and TRBJ2-1; TRBD1 might be the D (6 bases). The germline CDR1 and CDR2 sequences are LGHNA and YSLEER. The CDR3 sequence is 15 residues long. Trimming left V 1 base short and J 6 bases short, with 13 bases between. The CDR3 reads CASSQVRDRPNEQFF. The CDR3 DNA sequence: TGCGCCAGCAGCCAAGTTCGCGACAGGCCCAATGAGCAGTTCTTC.

This clonotype has only a few counts. The rearrangement uses TRBV19 and TRBJ2-2; D is unresolved. Trimming shortened V by 6 bases and J by 7 bases, and 6 bases separated the two germline ends. The CDR3 is 11 residues long. CDR1 LNHDA and CDR2 SQIVND come from the germline V gene (reference sequence). The CDR3 DNA follows: TGTGCCAGTAGGGGCCACGGGGAGCTGTTTTTT. Protein product: CASRGHGELFF.